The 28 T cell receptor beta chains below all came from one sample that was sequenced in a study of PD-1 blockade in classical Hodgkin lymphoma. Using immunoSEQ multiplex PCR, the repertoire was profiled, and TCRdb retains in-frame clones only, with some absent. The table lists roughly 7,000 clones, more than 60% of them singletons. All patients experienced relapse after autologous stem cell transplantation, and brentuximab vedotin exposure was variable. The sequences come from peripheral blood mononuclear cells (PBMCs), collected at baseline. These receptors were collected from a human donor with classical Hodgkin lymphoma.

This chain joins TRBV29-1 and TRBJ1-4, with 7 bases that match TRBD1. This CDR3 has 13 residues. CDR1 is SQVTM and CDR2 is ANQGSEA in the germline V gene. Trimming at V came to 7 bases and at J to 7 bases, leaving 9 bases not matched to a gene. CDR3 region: CSGRQGAGEKLFF. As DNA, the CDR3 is TGCAGCGGAAGACAGGGCGCTGGTGAAAAACTGTTTTTT.

The CDR3 DNA is TGCGCCAGCAGCCGGGACTACAATGAGCAGTTCTTC. Amino acid sequence: CASSRDYNEQFF. The chain carries TRBV4-3 and TRBJ2-1; D is undetermined. CDR3 length: 12 residues. V was cut by 4 bases and J by 3 bases, with 4 bases left in between. Germline CDR1 is LGHNA and CDR2 is YSLEER.

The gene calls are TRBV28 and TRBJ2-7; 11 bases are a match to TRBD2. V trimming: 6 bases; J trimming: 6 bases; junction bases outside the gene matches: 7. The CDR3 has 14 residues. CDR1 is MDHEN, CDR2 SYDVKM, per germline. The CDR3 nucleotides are TGTGCCAGCAGGGCCCTTACTAGCGGGAGCGAGCAGTACTTC. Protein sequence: CASRALTSGSEQYF.

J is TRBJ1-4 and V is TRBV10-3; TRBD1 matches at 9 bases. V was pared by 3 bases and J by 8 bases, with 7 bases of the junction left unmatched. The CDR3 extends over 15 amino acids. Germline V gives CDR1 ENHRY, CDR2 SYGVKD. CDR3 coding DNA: TGTGCCATCAGTGATTTACAGGGGGCGAACGAAAAACTGTTTTTT. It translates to CAISDLQGANEKLFF.

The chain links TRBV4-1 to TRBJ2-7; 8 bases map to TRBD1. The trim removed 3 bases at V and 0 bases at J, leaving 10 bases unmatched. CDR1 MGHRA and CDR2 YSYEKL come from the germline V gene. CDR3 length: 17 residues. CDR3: CASSQRGQVGFSYEQYF. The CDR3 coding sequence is TGCGCCAGCAGCCAGAGGGGACAGGTAGGATTCTCCTACGAGCAGTACTTC.

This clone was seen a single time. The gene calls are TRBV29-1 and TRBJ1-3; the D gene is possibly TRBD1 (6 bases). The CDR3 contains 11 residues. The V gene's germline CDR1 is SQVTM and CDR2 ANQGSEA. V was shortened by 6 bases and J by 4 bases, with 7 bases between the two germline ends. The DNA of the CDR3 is TGCAGCGTCGACAGGGGAAACACCATATATTTT. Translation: CSVDRGNTIYF.

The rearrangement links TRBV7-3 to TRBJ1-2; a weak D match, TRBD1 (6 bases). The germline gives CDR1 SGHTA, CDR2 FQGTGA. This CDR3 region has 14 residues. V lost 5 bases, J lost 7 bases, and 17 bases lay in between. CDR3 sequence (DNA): TGTGCCAGCAGCCCCAAATCAGGGGCGGGTGGCTACACCTTC. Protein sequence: CASSPKSGAGGYTF.

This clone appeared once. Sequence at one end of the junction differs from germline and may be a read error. The CDR3 sequence: CASSDFLGADNQPQHF. The CDR3, as DNA: TGTGCCAGCAGTGATTTTTTGGGGGCGGATAATCAGCCCCAGCATTTT. The chain is built from TRBV10-3 and TRBJ1-5; tentative D call: TRBD1 (6 bases). There are 16 residues in the CDR3. The germline gives CDR1 ENHRY, CDR2 SYGVKD.

The CDR3 loop reads CASSYDRVYEQFF. The DNA of the CDR3 is TGTGCCAGCAGTTACGACAGGGTGTATGAGCAGTTCTTC. The chain recombines TRBV6-5 with TRBJ2-1; 7 bases map to TRBD1. CDR1 is MNHEY, CDR2 SVGAGI, per germline. V lost 2 bases and J lost 8; bases outside the gene matches: 3. This CDR3 spans 13 amino acids.

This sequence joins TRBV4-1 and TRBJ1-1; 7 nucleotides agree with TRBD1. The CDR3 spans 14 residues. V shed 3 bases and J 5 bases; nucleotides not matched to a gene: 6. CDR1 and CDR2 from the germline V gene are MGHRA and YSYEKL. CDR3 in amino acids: CASSHLGQRTEAFF. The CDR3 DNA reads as TGCGCCAGCAGCCATCTGGGACAGAGGACTGAAGCTTTCTTT.

The CDR3 loop is CASSPGVGRDEQFF. The CDR3 DNA is TGCGCCAGCAGCCCCGGGGTAGGCCGAGATGAGCAGTTCTTC. This rearrangement joins TRBV5-1 to TRBJ2-1; tentative D call: TRBD2 (5 bases). The CDR3 sequence is 14 residues long. Trimming removed 4 bases at V and 8 bases at J, with 16 bases between. The germline gives CDR1 SGHRS, CDR2 YFSETQ. Variable domain in full (rest from reference TRBV5-1 and TRBJ2-1): KAGVTQTPRYLIKTRGQQVTLSCSPISGHRSVSWYQQTPGQGLQFLFEYFSETQRNKGNFPGRFSGRQFSNSRSEMNVSTLELGDSALYLCASSPGVGRDEQFFGPGTRLTVL.

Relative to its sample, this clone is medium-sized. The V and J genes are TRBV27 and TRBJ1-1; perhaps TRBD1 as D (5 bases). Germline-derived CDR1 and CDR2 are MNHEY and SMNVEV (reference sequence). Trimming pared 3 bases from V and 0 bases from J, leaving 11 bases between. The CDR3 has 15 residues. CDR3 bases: TGTGCCAGCAGTTTGGGACCGGCGATGAACACTGAAGCTTTCTTT. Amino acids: CASSLGPAMNTEAFF.

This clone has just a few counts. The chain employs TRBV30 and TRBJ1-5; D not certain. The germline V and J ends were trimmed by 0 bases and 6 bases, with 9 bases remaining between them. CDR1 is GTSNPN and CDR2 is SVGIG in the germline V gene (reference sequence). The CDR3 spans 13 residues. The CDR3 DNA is TGTGCCTGGAGTGTGGGGTACGGTCAGCCCCAGCATTTT. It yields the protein CAWSVGYGQPQHF.

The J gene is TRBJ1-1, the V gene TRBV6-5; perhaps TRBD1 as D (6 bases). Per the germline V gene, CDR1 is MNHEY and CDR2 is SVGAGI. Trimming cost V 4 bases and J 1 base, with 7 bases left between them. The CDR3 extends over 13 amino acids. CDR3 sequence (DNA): TGTGCCAGCAGTTGGACAGAGAACACTGAAGCTTTCTTT. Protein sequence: CASSWTENTEAFF.

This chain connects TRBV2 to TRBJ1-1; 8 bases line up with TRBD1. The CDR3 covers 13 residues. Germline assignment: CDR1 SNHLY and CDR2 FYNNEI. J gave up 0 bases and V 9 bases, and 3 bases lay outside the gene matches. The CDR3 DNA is TGTGCCAGTAGGACAGGGCTGAACACTGAAGCTTTCTTT. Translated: CASRTGLNTEAFF.

CDR3 protein: CASRAVKQSRANVLTF. In DNA form, the CDR3 reads TGTGCCAGCCGGGCTGTCAAACAAAGTCGGGCCAACGTCCTGACTTTC. The chain is built from TRBV9 and TRBJ2-6; D gene uncertain. CDR3 length: 16 amino acids. Deletions cut 7 bases from V and 5 bases from J, with 19 bases between. The germline V gene encodes CDR1 SGDLS and CDR2 YYNGEE. Filled out from reference TRBV9 and TRBJ2-6, the complete variable domain reads DSGVTQTPKHLITATGQRVTLRCSPRSGDLSVYWYQQSLDQGLQFLIQYYNGEERAKGNILERFSAQQFPDLHSELNLSSLELGDSALYFCASRAVKQSRANVLTFGAGSRLTVL.

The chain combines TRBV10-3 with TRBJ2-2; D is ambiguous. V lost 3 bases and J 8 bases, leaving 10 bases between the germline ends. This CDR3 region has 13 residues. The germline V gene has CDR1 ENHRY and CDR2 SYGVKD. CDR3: CAISEVLGGELFF. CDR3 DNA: TGTGCCATCAGTGAAGTCCTTGGGGGGGAGCTGTTTTTT.

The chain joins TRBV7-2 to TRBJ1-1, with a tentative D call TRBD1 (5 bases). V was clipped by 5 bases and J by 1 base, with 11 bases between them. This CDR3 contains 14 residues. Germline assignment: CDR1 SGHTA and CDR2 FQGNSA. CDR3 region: CASSPSRANTEAFF. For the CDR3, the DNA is TGTGCCAGCAGCCCTAGCAGGGCGAACACTGAAGCTTTCTTT.

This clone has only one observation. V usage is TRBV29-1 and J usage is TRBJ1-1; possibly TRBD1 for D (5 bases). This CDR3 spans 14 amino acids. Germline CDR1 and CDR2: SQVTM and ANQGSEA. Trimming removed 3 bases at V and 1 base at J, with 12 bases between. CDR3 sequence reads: CSVDGRGRNTEAFF. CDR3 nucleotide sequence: TGCAGCGTTGATGGGCGGGGACGGAACACTGAAGCTTTCTTT. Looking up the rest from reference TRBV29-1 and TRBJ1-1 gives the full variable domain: SAVISQKPSRDICQRGTSLTIQCQVDSQVTMMFWYRQQPGQSLTLIATANQGSEATYESGFVIDKFPISRPNLTFSTLTVSNMSPEDSSIYLCSVDGRGRNTEAFFGQGTRLTVV.

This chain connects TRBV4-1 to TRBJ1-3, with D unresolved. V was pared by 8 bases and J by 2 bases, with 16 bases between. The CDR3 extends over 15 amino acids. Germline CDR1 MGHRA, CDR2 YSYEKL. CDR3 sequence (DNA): TGCGCCAGCGCTTCCCCCCTCCGTACTGGAAACACCATATATTTT. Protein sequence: CASASPLRTGNTIYF.

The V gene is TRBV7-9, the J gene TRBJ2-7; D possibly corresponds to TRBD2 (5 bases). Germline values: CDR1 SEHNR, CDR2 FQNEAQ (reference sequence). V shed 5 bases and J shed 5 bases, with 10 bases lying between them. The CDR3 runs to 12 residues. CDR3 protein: CASSPLADEQYF. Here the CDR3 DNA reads TGTGCCAGCAGCCCCCTAGCAGACGAGCAGTACTTC.

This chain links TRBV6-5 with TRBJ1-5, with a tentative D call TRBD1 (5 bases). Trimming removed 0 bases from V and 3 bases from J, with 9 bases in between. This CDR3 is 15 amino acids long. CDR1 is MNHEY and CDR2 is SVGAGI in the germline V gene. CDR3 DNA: TGTGCCAGCAGTTACTCGTCAGGGACCAATCAGCCCCAGCATTTT. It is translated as CASSYSSGTNQPQHF.

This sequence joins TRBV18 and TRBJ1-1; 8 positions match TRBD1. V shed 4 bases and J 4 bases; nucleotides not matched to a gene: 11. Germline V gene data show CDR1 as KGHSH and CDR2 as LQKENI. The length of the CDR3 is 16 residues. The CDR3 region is CASSLESGGVGTEAFF. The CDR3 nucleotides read TGTGCCAGCTCACTCGAATCAGGGGGCGTTGGCACTGAAGCTTTCTTT.

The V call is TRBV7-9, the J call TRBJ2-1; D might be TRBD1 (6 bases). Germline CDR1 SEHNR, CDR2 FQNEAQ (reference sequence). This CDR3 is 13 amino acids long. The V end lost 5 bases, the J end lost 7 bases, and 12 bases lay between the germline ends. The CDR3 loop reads CASSDGTPNEQFF. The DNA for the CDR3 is TGTGCCAGCAGCGACGGGACACCGAATGAGCAGTTCTTC.

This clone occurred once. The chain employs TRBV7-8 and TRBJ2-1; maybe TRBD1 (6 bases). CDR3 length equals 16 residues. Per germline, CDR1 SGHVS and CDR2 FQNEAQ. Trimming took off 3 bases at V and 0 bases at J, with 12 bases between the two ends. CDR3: CASSLRTVSSYNEQFF. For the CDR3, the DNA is TGTGCCAGCAGCTTGCGGACAGTAAGCTCCTACAATGAGCAGTTCTTC. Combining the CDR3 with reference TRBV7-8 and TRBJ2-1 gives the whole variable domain GAGVSQSPRYKVAKRGQDVALRCDPISGHVSLFWYQQALGQGPEFLTYFQNEAQLDKSGLPSDRFFAERPEGSVSTLKIQRTQQEDSAVYLCASSLRTVSSYNEQFFGPGTRLTVL.

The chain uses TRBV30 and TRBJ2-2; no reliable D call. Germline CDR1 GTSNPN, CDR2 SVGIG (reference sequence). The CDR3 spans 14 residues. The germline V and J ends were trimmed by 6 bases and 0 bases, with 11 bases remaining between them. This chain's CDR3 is CACLRWANTGELFF. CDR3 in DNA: TGTGCCTGCCTGCGATGGGCGAACACCGGGGAGCTGTTTTTT. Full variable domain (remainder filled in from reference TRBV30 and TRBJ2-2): SQTIHQWPATLVQPVGSPLSLECTVEGTSNPNLYWYRQAAGRGLQLLFYSVGIGQISSEVPQNLSASRPQDRQFILSSKKLLLSDSGFYLCACLRWANTGELFFGEGSRLTVL.

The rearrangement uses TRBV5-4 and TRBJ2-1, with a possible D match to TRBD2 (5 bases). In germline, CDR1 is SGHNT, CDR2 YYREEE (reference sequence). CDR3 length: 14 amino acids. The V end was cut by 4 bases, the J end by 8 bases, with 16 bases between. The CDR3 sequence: CASSLESGSDEQFF. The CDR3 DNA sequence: TGTGCCAGCAGCCTTGAGTCGGGGTCGGATGAGCAGTTCTTC.

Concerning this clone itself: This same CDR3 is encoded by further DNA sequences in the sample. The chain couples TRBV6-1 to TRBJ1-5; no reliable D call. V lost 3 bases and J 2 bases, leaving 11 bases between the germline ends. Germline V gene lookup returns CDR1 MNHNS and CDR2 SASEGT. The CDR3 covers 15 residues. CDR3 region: CASSEGGVGNQPQHF. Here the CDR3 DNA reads TGTGCCAGCAGTGAGGGTGGGGTGGGCAATCAGCCCCAGCATTTT.